The next 19 T cell receptor beta chains were all read from a single sample in a study of regulatory T cells in long-lasting Graves disease. Time point meaning: newly diagnosed GD, antithyroid drugs for less than 3 months. From RNA extracted from PBMCs, the TCR library was made. Arm-PCR with iRepertoire HTBI primers amplified the CDR3 regions for these TCR beta libraries. MiXCR, applied by TCRdb to the multiplex PCR reads, yields one record per CDR3 protein. The sample holds under 500,000 distinct CDR3 sequences, 16% seen once. These same data were also listed under a study on T cells in Graves' hyperthyroidism and ophthalmopathy.

Here the sequenced sample was peripheral blood mononuclear cells (PBMCs), taken at new diagnosis, from a patient treated with antithyroid drugs. The receptors stem from a woman in her 30s with Graves disease.

This clonotype was counted many times. This chain links TRBV2 with TRBJ2-5; TRBD2 is a possible D gene (8 bases). The CDR3 runs 16 residues. Germline V gene lookup returns CDR1 SNHLY and CDR2 FYNNEI. Trimming took off 5 bases at V and 0 bases at J, with 16 bases between the two ends. The CDR3 bases are TGTGCCAGCAGTCGGGGGGGACAGTTCTACCAAGAGACCCAGTACTTC. Protein: CASSRGGQFYQETQYF.

This clonotype was counted many times. The chain couples TRBV20-1 to TRBJ1-2; 8 bases fit TRBD1. Germline V gene lookup returns CDR1 DFQATT and CDR2 SNEGSKA (reference sequence). The ends lost 6 bases at V and 2 bases at J; junction bases unmatched: 11. The CDR3 is made up of 15 amino acids. For the CDR3, the DNA is TGCAGTGCCATATCGACAGGGGTGCGCAACTATGGCTACACCTTC. It codes for CSAISTGVRNYGYTF.

CDR3 coding DNA: TGTGCCAGCAGCTTTTCTGCGGGAGCTTTCTTT. Amino acids: CASSFSAGAFF. The genes are TRBV7-9 and TRBJ1-1; no clear D gene. V lost 3 bases to trimming and J lost 10 bases, with 9 bases between them. The germline CDR1 and CDR2 sequences are SEHNR and FQNEAQ (reference sequence). The CDR3 is 11 residues long.

This chain connects TRBV11-3 to TRBJ2-7; 16 bases fit TRBD2. The germline CDR1 and CDR2 sequences are SGHNT and YENEEA. The CDR3 sequence is 19 residues long. J lost 0 bases, V lost 5 bases, and 10 bases had no gene match. As DNA, the CDR3 is TGTGCCAGCAGCATCGGGGGGGGACTAGCGGGAGGGCTCTCCTACGAGCAGTACTTC. Encoded protein: CASSIGGGLAGGLSYEQYF.

This clonotype was seen more than once but under ten times. This rearrangement joins TRBV2 to TRBJ2-1; D may be TRBD1 (6 bases). Germline CDR1 SNHLY, CDR2 FYNNEI. Trimming cost V 5 bases and J 5 bases, with 16 bases left between them. The CDR3 loop spans 15 amino acids. The CDR3 DNA follows: TGTGCCAGCAGTCCGGACAGCCGTCCTGACAATGAGCAGTTCTTC. This encodes CASSPDSRPDNEQFF.

This clonotype was seen a few times. The chain joins TRBV19 to TRBJ2-1; unclear D gene. Germline values: CDR1 LNHDA, CDR2 SQIVND (reference sequence). The CDR3 contains 13 residues. With 10 bases removed from V and 2 bases from J, the gap between germline ends came to 12 bases. DNA for the CDR3: TGTGCCACAACGACACCACCCTACAATGAGCAGTTCTTC. Its translation is CATTTPPYNEQFF.

This clonotype was picked up many times. This chain uses TRBV20-1 with TRBJ2-7; D is unclear. The V end lost 0 bases, the J end lost 3 bases, and 12 bases lay between the germline ends. Germline loops: CDR1 DFQATT, CDR2 SNEGSKA (reference sequence). The CDR3 length is 14 residues. In nucleotides, the CDR3 is TGCAGTGCTAGAGATCCACAATCTGGCTACGAGCAGTACTTC. Amino acid sequence: CSARDPQSGYEQYF.

Comment on this clonotype: The germline gene is not matched at one end of the junction; a read error may be the cause. V usage is TRBV11-2 and J usage is TRBJ2-2, with 9 positions matching TRBD1. CDR1 is SGHAT and CDR2 is FQNNGV in the germline V gene. The CDR3 loop spans 18 amino acids. The CDR3 spells CASSQEERTGVYTGELFF. In nucleotides, the CDR3 is TGCGCCAGCAGCCAAGAAGAGAGGACAGGGGTCTACACCGGGGAGCTGTTTTTT.

This clonotype occurred many times. The chain recombines TRBV20-1 with TRBJ1-1, with a weak D call TRBD1 (5 bases). Germline assignment: CDR1 DFQATT and CDR2 SNEGSKA (reference sequence). V was trimmed by 0 bases and J by 1 base, leaving 12 bases between them. This CDR3 is built from 15 residues. The CDR3 nucleotides read TGCAGTGCTAGAGATCCCGGGGGGGAGAACACTGAAGCTTTCTTT. It specifies CSARDPGGENTEAFF.

This clonotype was seen ten or more times. The V gene is TRBV7-9, the J gene TRBJ1-6; TRBD1 is a possible D gene (6 bases). The CDR3 is 16 residues long. CDR1 SEHNR and CDR2 FQNEAQ come from the germline V gene (reference sequence). Trimming left V 5 bases short and J 2 bases short, with 13 bases between. DNA of the CDR3: TGTGCCAGCAGCGCAGCCAGGGGCACCTATAATTCACCCCTCCACTTT. Translating it yields CASSAARGTYNSPLHF.

This clonotype was recorded many times. The chain combines TRBV20-1 with TRBJ2-3; possible D gene TRBD2, 5 bases. Germline assignment: CDR1 DFQATT and CDR2 SNEGSKA (reference sequence). Trimming removed 5 bases from V and 3 bases from J, with 12 bases in between. The CDR3 consists of 13 residues. CDR3 loop: CSAVYPGTDTQYF. CDR3 nucleotides: TGCAGTGCTGTATATCCGGGGACAGATACGCAGTATTTT.

This clonotype appeared many times. The V and J genes are TRBV10-3 and TRBJ2-1, with TRBD2 matching 8 bases. Germline V gene data show CDR1 as ENHRY and CDR2 as SYGVKD. There are 14 residues in the CDR3. The V and J ends lost 4 bases and 4 bases, in that order; junction bases with no gene match: 3. CDR3 DNA sequence: TGTGCCATCAGTGCCCGGGAGGGTTACAATGAGCAGTTCTTC. It is translated as CAISAREGYNEQFF.

In this sample, this clonotype turned up many times. The chain carries TRBV6-2 or TRBV6-3 and TRBJ2-1, with a tentative D call TRBD2 (5 bases). The CDR3 extends over 12 amino acids. Trimming took 4 bases from V and 5 from J, leaving 6 bases between them. In germline, CDR1 is MNHEY, CDR2 SVGEGT. The CDR3 region has the DNA TGTGCCAGCAGTTGGCGGGACAATGAGCAGTTCTTC. This sequence encodes CASSWRDNEQFF.

This clonotype was observed once. This chain links TRBV11-1 with TRBJ2-2; 8 bases line up with TRBD1. After removal of 8 bases from V and 6 bases from J, the junction contained 17 bases not matched to a gene. The CDR3 has 17 amino acids. In germline, CDR1 is SGHAT, CDR2 FQDESV (reference sequence). The CDR3 coding sequence is TGTGCCAGCGATAATTTTCGGACGGCAGGGGGCTCCGGGGAGCTGTTTTTT. It specifies CASDNFRTAGGSGELFF.

The table lists this clonotype with many counts. The chain couples TRBV7-2 to TRBJ2-2; possible D gene TRBD1, 6 bases. CDR1 SGHTA and CDR2 FQGNSA come from the germline V gene. Between the trimmed V and J ends, which lost 3 bases and 4 bases, there was a span of 9 bases. This CDR3 has 14 residues. The CDR3 DNA reads as TGTGCCAGCAGCTTTGGGACACGCACCGGGGAGCTGTTTTTT. As protein: CASSFGTRTGELFF.

This clonotype appeared many times. In DNA, the CDR3 is TGTGCCAGCGCATCTAACGGACTAGCCAAAAACATTCAGTACTTC. Protein: CASASNGLAKNIQYF. This chain joins TRBV18 and TRBJ2-4, with D possibly TRBD2 on 5 matching bases. V lost 8 bases and J lost 0, with 14 bases in between. This CDR3 comprises 15 residues. Germline loops: CDR1 KGHSH, CDR2 LQKENI.

This clonotype was seen ten or more times. The chain couples TRBV11-2 to TRBJ1-1, with D perhaps matching TRBD1 (5 bases). Looked up from germline, CDR1 is SGHAT and CDR2 is FQNNGV. This CDR3 region has 16 residues. Deletions cut 5 bases from V and 3 bases from J, with 19 bases between. The CDR3 DNA sequence: TGTGCCAGCAGCCCATTTCAGGGTATAATTTACACTGAAGCTTTCTTT. It codes for CASSPFQGIIYTEAFF.

The chain is built from TRBV11-2 and TRBJ2-7; 10 bases align to TRBD2. V lost 0 bases and J lost 7; bases outside the gene matches: 6. The CDR3 runs to 15 residues. Germline-derived CDR1 and CDR2 are SGHAT and FQNNGV. CDR3 sequence: CASSLDRSSGREQYF. CDR3 bases: TGTGCCAGCAGCTTAGATCGGAGTAGCGGGAGGGAGCAGTACTTC.

This clonotype was seen many times. The V and J genes are TRBV7-9 and TRBJ2-5; possible D gene TRBD2, 5 bases. V was pared by 1 base and J by 5 bases, with 14 bases between. The CDR3 has 15 residues. Germline V lookup: CDR1 SEHNR, CDR2 FQNEAQ (reference sequence). CDR3 sequence (DNA): TGTGCCAGCAGCTTAGTCCTAGCCGAGGCCGAGACCCAGTACTTC. It translates to CASSLVLAEAETQYF.